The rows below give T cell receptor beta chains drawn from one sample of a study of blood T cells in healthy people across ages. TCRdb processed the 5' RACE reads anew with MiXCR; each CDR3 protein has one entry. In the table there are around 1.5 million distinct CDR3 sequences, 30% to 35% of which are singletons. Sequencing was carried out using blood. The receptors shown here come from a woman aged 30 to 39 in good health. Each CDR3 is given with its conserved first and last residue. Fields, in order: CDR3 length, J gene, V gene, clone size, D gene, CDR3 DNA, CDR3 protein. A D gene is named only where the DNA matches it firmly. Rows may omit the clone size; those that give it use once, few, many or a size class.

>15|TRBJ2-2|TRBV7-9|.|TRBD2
TGTGCCAGCAGCTTAGGTGCGGGGGTCTCCGGGGAGCTGTTTTTT
CASSLGAGVSGELFF
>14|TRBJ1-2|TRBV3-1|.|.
TGTGCCAGCAGCCAGGTGACGCGAAACTATGGCTACACCTTC
CASSQVTRNYGYTF
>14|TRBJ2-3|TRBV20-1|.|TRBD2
TGCAGTGCTAGAGATAGCGGGGCCACAGATACGCAGTATTTT
CSARDSGATDTQYF
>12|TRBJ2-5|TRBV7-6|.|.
TGTGCCAGCAGCCAACAGTCAGAGACCCAGTACTTC
CASSQQSETQYF
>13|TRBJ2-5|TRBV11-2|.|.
TGTGCCAGCAGCTACCCCAGCTTAGAGACCCAGTACTTC
CASSYPSLETQYF
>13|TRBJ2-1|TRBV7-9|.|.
TGTGCCACCGGAGGGGGGGGGGTCGATGAGCAGTTCTTC
CATGGGGVDEQFF
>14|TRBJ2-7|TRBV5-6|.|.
TGTGCCAGCAGCTTACGACTCGGACCCTACGAGCAGTACTTC
CASSLRLGPYEQYF
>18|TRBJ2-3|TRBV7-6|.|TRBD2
TGTGCCAGCAGCACACCAATGAGACTAGCGGGAGACACAGATACGCAGTATTTT
CASSTPMRLAGDTDTQYF
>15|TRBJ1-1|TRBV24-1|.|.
TGTGCCACCAGTGATACTTGGGGGGCGCGGACTGAAGCTTTCTTT
CATSDTWGARTEAFF
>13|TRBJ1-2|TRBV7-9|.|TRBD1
TGTGCCAGCAGCTCCGGGACAGTGTGTGGCTACACCTTC
CASSSGTVCGYTF
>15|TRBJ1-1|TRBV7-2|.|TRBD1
TGTGCCAGCAGCTTAGCGACAGGGGGGGTGACTGAAGCTTTCTTT
CASSLATGGVTEAFF
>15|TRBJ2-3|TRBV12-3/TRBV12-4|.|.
TGTGCCAGCAGTTTCAGGCAGGGCCTCACAGATACGCAGTATTTT
CASSFRQGLTDTQYF
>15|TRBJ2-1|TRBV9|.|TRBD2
TGTGCCAGCAGCTCCAGAGCGGGACCCCTCAATGAGCAGTTCTTC
CASSSRAGPLNEQFF
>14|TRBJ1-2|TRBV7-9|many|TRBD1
TGTGCCAGCAGCTGGGGGACAGGGAATGGGGGCTACACCTTC
CASSWGTGNGGYTF
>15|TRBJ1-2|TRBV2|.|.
TGTGCCAGCACAGGGCTAATTCAACCAAACTATGGCTACACCTTC
CASTGLIQPNYGYTF
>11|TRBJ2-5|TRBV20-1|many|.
TGCAGTGCTAGACCTTTAGAGACCCAGTACTTC
CSARPLETQYF
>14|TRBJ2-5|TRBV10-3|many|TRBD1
TGTGCCACCAAGGACAGGGGAAATCAAGAGACCCAGTACTTC
CATKDRGNQETQYF
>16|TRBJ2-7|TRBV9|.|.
TGTGCCAGCAGCGTAACCGGGACGCCAAGCTCCTACGAGCAGTACTTC
CASSVTGTPSSYEQYF
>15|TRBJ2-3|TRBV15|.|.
TGTGCCACCAGAAGCGGAGGGTTTTTTTCGGATACGCAGTATTTT
CATRSGGFFSDTQYF
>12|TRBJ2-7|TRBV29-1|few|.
TGCAGCGGTGTTTGGATTTGGGGAGAGCAGTACTTC
CSGVWIWGEQYF
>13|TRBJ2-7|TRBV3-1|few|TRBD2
TGTGCCAGCAGCCGACCGGGGGGGTACGAGCAGTACTTC
CASSRPGGYEQYF
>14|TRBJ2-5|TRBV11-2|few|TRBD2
TGTGCCAGCACCGAGAAAGCGGGGGAAGAGACCCAGTACTTC
CASTEKAGEETQYF
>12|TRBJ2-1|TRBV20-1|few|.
TGCAGTGCTTCAGACGGGGCAGCGATTCAGTTCTTC
CSASDGAAIQFF
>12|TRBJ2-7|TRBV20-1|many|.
TGCAGTGCGGATAGCTTTCGATACGAGCAGTACTTC
CSADSFRYEQYF
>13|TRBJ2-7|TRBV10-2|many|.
TGCGCCAGCAGTGAAACCAGGGATTACGAGCAGTACTTC
CASSETRDYEQYF
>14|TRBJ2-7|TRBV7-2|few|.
TGTGCCAGCAGCCCTGGAGCCTTTACCGTCGAGCAGTACTTC
CASSPGAFTVEQYF
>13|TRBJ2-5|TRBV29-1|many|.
TGCAGCGTGCAGGGTGGGATTAGAGAGACCCAGTACTTC
CSVQGGIRETQYF
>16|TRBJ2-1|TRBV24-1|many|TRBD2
TGTGCCACCAGTGATTACCTAGCGGGAGCCTACAATGAGCAGTTCTTC
CATSDYLAGAYNEQFF
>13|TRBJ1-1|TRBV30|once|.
TGTGCCTGGGGCGCGGCTAGGAGGGCTGAAGCTTTCTTT
CAWGAARRAEAFF
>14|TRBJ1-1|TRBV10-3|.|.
TGTGCCATCAGTGATTCACAGGGAAGCACTGAAGCTTTCTTT
CAISDSQGSTEAFF
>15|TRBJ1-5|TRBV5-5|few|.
TGTGCCAGCAGCTTTTGGGGTGGAACGGATCAGCCCCAGCATTTT
CASSFWGGTDQPQHF
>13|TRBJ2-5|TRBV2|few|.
TGTGCCAGCAGTGAAGCATATAGAGAGACCCAGTACTTC
CASSEAYRETQYF
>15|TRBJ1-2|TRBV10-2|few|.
TGCGCCAGCACAGGGGACGAATACCCCGGTTATGGCTACACCTTC
CASTGDEYPGYGYTF
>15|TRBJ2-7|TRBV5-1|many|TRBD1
TGCGCCAGCAGCTTGGAGGGGACAGCCTCCTACGAGCAGTACTTC
CASSLEGTASYEQYF
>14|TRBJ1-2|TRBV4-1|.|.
TGCGCCAGCAGCCAAGATGGGGAGAGGGATGGCTACACCTTC
CASSQDGERDGYTF
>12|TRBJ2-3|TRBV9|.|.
TGTGCCAGCAGCGCCCTTCTAGATACGCAGTATTTT
CASSALLDTQYF
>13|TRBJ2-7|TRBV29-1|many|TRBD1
TGCAGCATACAATCCGGGACAGGGGGCGAGCAGTACTTC
CSIQSGTGGEQYF
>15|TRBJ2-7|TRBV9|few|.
TGTGCCAGCTTCAAGGGGGGGACAATTGGCTACGAGCAGTACTTC
CASFKGGTIGYEQYF
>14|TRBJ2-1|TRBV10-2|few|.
TGCGCCAGCAGTGAGTCGGCTTCCCAGGGTGAGCAGTTCTTC
CASSESASQGEQFF
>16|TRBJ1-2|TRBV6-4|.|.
TGTGCCAGCAGTGACTCGAAAGGGACCCAACGCGGGGGCTACACCTTC
CASSDSKGTQRGGYTF
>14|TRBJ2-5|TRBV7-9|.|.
TGTGTCAGCAGCTTTAGTCGCAGGGGAGAGACCCAGTACTTC
CVSSFSRRGETQYF
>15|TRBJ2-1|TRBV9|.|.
TGTGCCAGCAGCGTAGAGGGGGGTAACTCCAATGAGCAGTTCTTC
CASSVEGGNSNEQFF
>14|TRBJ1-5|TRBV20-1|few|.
TGCAGTGCTAGAGAGGCACCCCTGGGGGAGCCCCAGCATTTT
CSAREAPLGEPQHF
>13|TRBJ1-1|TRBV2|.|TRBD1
TGTGCCAGCGGGAAGACAGGGGTAACTGAAGCTTTCTTT
CASGKTGVTEAFF
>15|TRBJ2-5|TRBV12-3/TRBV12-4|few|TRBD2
TGTGCCAGCAGCCCCCATAGCGGGGGGGCAGAGACCCAGTACTTC
CASSPHSGGAETQYF
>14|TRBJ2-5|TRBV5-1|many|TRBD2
TGTGCCAGCTCTCGCGGGGGGTACCAAGAGACCCAGTACTTC
CASSRGGYQETQYF
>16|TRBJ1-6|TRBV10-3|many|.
TGTGCCATCAGCAGGGACCCTAGCTCCTATAATTCACCCCTCCACTTT
CAISRDPSSYNSPLHF
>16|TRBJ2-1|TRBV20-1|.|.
TGTAGTGCTAGAGCCAGTGGGTTGGCCGCATACAATGAGCAGTTCTTC
CSARASGLAAYNEQFF
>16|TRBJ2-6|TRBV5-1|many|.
TGCGCCAGCAGCTTGGGACAGCTCTCTGGGGCCAACGTCCTGACTTTC
CASSLGQLSGANVLTF
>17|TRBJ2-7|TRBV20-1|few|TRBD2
TGCAGTGCTAGAGATCAAGGGCTAGCGGGGGCCCTAAACGAGCAGTACTTC
CSARDQGLAGALNEQYF